These 15 T cell receptor beta chains were all obtained from the same sample, sequenced in a study of T cell responses to AZD1222 COVID-19 vaccine. The assay was immunoSEQ multiplex PCR, and TCRdb's table has in-frame clones only and misses some. The sample records about 56,000 clones, 70% to 90% being singletons. Sample: peripheral blood, taken on day 0 of AZD1222 vaccination. The receptors were sampled from an adult in good health.

The rearrangement links TRBV30 to TRBJ2-7; D gene unclear. CDR1 and CDR2 from the germline V gene are GTSNPN and SVGIG (reference sequence). The germline V and J ends were trimmed by 3 bases and 3 bases, with 6 bases remaining between them. The CDR3 sequence is 11 residues long. For the CDR3, the DNA is TGTGCCTGGAGCCCAGACTACGAGCAGTACTTC. Translation: CAWSPDYEQYF.

This rearrangement joins TRBV4-2 to TRBJ1-4; D uncertain. The CDR3 runs 15 residues. The germline V and J ends were trimmed by 1 base and 8 bases, with 14 bases remaining between them. Germline CDR1 reads LGHNA; CDR2 reads YNFKEQ. The CDR3 region is CASSQAGVWEEKLFF. CDR3 DNA: TGTGCCAGCAGCCAAGCCGGGGTTTGGGAAGAAAAACTGTTTTTT.

J is TRBJ1-2 and V is TRBV10-2; no reliable D call. Germline CDR1 reads WSHSY; CDR2 reads SAAADI. V gave up 0 bases and J gave up 0 bases, with 8 bases separating them. This CDR3 comprises 15 residues. The CDR3 protein is CASSESGRTNYGYTF. The CDR3 bases are TGCGCCAGCAGTGAGTCGGGCAGAACTAACTATGGCTACACCTTC.

V gene TRBV5-1 combines with J gene TRBJ1-2, with D perhaps TRBD1 (6 bases). Germline assignment: CDR1 SGHRS and CDR2 YFSETQ. The V gene lost 2 bases and the J gene lost 3 bases, with 8 bases spanning the gap. The CDR3 covers 13 residues. The chain's CDR3 is CASSLSGDYGYTF. CDR3 sequence (DNA): TGCGCCAGCAGCTTATCAGGGGACTATGGCTACACCTTC.

The V gene is TRBV5-1, the J gene TRBJ2-3, with D maybe TRBD1 (6 bases). The CDR3 totals 14 residues. The germline CDR1 and CDR2 sequences are SGHRS and YFSETQ. V lost 1 base, J lost 3 bases, and 9 bases lay in between. CDR3 loop: CASSLSQGTDTQYF. The CDR3 bases are TGCGCCAGCAGCTTGTCCCAGGGGACAGATACGCAGTATTTT.

The genes are TRBV5-1 and TRBJ2-5, with 11 bases that match TRBD2. Germline CDR1 reads SGHRS; CDR2 reads YFSETQ. V was clipped by 3 bases and J by 7 bases; unmatched bases: 5. The CDR3 has 14 residues. The CDR3 loop is CASSWGLAVGTQYF. CDR3 coding DNA: TGCGCCAGCAGCTGGGGACTAGCGGTTGGGACCCAGTACTTC.

CDR3 sequence reads: CASSGQGVGTDTQYF. In nucleotides, the CDR3 is TGTGCCAGCAGTGGACAGGGGGTTGGTACAGATACGCAGTATTTT. This sequence joins TRBV28 and TRBJ2-3; 10 nucleotides match TRBD1. The CDR3 extends over 15 amino acids. V gave up 5 bases and J gave up 3 bases; unmatched junction bases: 5. Germline CDR1 reads MDHEN; CDR2 reads SYDVKM.

This clone was detected once. The genes are TRBV18 and TRBJ1-1; D is possibly TRBD1 (5 bases). CDR1 KGHSH and CDR2 LQKENI come from the germline V gene. The CDR3 totals 13 residues. With 4 bases removed from V and 1 base from J, the gap between germline ends came to 7 bases. The CDR3 DNA is TGTGCCAGCTCACTGACAGAGAACACTGAAGCTTTCTTT. Its protein is CASSLTENTEAFF. The whole variable domain, remainder taken from reference TRBV18 and TRBJ1-1, is NAGVMQNPRHLVRRRGQEARLRCSPMKGHSHVYWYRQLPEEGLKFMVYLQKENIIDESGMPKERFSAEFPKEGPSILRIQQVVRGDSAAYFCASSLTENTEAFFGQGTRLTVV.

This clone was detected only a few times. The V gene is TRBV19, the J gene TRBJ2-7; D might be TRBD2 (6 bases). V lost 3 bases and J 2 bases, leaving 11 bases between the germline ends. Germline values: CDR1 LNHDA, CDR2 SQIVND (reference sequence). The CDR3 spans 14 residues. DNA for the CDR3: TGTGCCAGTAGTATGTGGACGGGGGCCTACGAGCAGTACTTC. It encodes CASSMWTGAYEQYF.

The CDR3 is CASSLDRGYTEAFF. CDR3 coding DNA: TGTGCCAGCAGCTTGGATCGGGGATACACTGAAGCTTTCTTT. The rearrangement uses TRBV5-4 and TRBJ1-1, with D unresolved. The CDR3 has 14 amino acids. In germline, CDR1 is SGHNT, CDR2 YYREEE (reference sequence). V was cut by 0 bases and J by 3 bases, with 9 bases left in between.

This clone occurred once. The DNA of the CDR3 is TGTGCCAGCAGCTCCGGGACAGGGTCCTACAATGAGCAGTTCTTC. This gives the protein CASSSGTGSYNEQFF. This rearrangement joins TRBV7-8 to TRBJ2-1; the match to TRBD1 covers 9 bases. This CDR3 has 15 amino acids. Trimming removed 4 bases from V and 1 base from J; junction bases left unmatched: 2. Germline CDR1 reads SGHVS; CDR2 reads FQNEAQ.

CDR3 in amino acids: CASSLSDTIYF. The CDR3 DNA reads TGTGCCAGCAGCTTATCGGACACCATATATTTT. The gene calls are TRBV7-9 and TRBJ1-3, with D uncertain. This CDR3 spans 11 amino acids. Germline values: CDR1 SEHNR, CDR2 FQNEAQ (reference sequence). With 2 bases removed from V and 8 bases from J, the gap between germline ends came to 4 bases. Drawing the rest from reference TRBV7-9 and TRBJ1-3, the complete variable domain is DTGVSQNPRHKITKRGQNVTFRCDPISEHNRLYWYRQTLGQGPEFLTYFQNEAQLEKSRLLSDRFSAERPKGSFSTLEIQRTEQGDSAMYLCASSLSDTIYFGEGSWLTVV.

The chain joins TRBV5-1 to TRBJ1-6, with D hard to call. Germline V gene lookup returns CDR1 SGHRS and CDR2 YFSETQ. Trimming stripped 4 bases from V and 11 bases from J, with 10 bases between. This CDR3 is built from 12 residues. The CDR3 is CASSADLAPLHF. The CDR3 coding sequence is TGCGCCAGCAGCGCCGATCTGGCACCCCTCCACTTT.

The chain couples TRBV11-2 to TRBJ1-4; perhaps TRBD1 as D (5 bases). V dropped 3 bases and J dropped 4 bases, with 9 bases sitting between them. The germline V gene encodes CDR1 SGHAT and CDR2 FQNNGV. The CDR3 is 14 amino acids. The CDR3 region has the DNA TGTGCCAGCAGCTTTCAAGGGGTTAATGAAAAACTGTTTTTT. It is translated as CASSFQGVNEKLFF.

The chain combines TRBV5-8 with TRBJ1-6, with 7 bases fitting TRBD1. With V trimmed by 4 bases and J by 9 bases, 4 bases remained unmatched. Germline lookup yields CDR1 SGHTS and CDR2 YDEGEE. The CDR3 extends over 13 amino acids. The CDR3 DNA reads as TGTGCCAGCAGCCTTGACAGGGTTTCACCCCTCCACTTT. Translating gives CASSLDRVSPLHF.